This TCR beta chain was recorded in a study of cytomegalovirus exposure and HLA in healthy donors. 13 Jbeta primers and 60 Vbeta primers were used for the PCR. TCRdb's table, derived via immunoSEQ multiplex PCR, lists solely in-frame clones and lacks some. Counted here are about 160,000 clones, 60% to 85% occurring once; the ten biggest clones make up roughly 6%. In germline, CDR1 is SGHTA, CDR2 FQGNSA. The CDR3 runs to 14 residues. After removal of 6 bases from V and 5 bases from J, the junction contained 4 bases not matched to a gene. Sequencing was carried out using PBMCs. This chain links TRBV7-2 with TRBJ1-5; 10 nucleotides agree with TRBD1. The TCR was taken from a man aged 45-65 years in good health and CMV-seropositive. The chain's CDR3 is CASRGGQGDQPQHF. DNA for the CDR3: TGTGCCAGCAGGGGAGGACAGGGGGATCAGCCCCAGCATTTT. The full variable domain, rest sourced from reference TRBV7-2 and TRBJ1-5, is GAGVSQSPSNKVTEKGKDVELRCDPISGHTALYWYRQSLGQGLEFLIYFQGNSAPDKSGLPSDRFSAERTGGSVSTLTIQRTQQEDSAVYLCASRGGQGDQPQHFGDGTRLSIL.